There are a few counts of the clone carrying this T cell receptor (beta chain). Antigen specificity is unknown. This sample is part of a study of vaccination and CD4 T cells after COVID-19. Points from the study as a whole: Convalescent patients' vaccine-specific clones were spike mono-reactive in 304 of 307 cases.

The assay that was used to sequence DNA from cultured CD4+ T cells was the Oncomine TCR Beta short-read assay. It was cultured CD4+ T cells from which genomic DNA was extracted. A single record per CDR3 protein comes from TCRdb applying MiXCR to the PCR reads. The sample includes roughly 15,000 distinct CDR3 sequences, approximately 48% seen only once; the top ten take around 7.9%. The CDR3 sequence is 12 residues long. Germline V gene lookup returns CDR1 LNHDA and CDR2 SQIVND (reference sequence). The V and J ends lost 3 bases and 5 bases respectively, with 8 bases between them. Treatment here: roughly ten-day PBMC culture with coronavirus spike peptide pools or control peptides (ViraFEST assay). ViraFEST used peptide pools to expand antigen-specific T cells before TCR sequencing.

Sequenced material: CD4+ T cells from blood, cultured in vitro. This TCR was recovered from a human donor who had recovered from COVID-19. The chain joins TRBV19 to TRBJ2-7; TRBD1 or TRBD2 may be the D gene (5 bases each). CDR3 amino acids: CASSIRDHEQYF. CDR3 nucleotides: TGTGCCAGTAGTATCCGGGACCACGAGCAGTACTTC.